Reported below is one T cell receptor beta chain. Its antigen is not yet known. The record has no base qualities; no much larger clone is one base away. This entry is derived from a study of blood T cell repertoires in COVID-19 (dated by TCRdb to about 2020). Background for the entire study: The collaborator samples originated in the United States, Italy and Spain and spanned the acute and convalescent phases of COVID-19. Where available, HLA class I and class II types were taken from metadata supplied by the sample provider and were not determined by assay-based typing. Sample metadata almost always included a de-identified subject ID, COVID-19 status, age in years and sex. The repertoires were released in a freely available public database meant as a resource for research on the immune response to SARS-CoV-2. Samples were obtained from the ongoing ImmuneRACE study (first 160 participants) and from over a thousand subjects provided by 6 global collaborators. Deeply sampled blood TCRbeta repertoires from subjects exposed to, actively infected with, or recovered from COVID-19 were included in the dataset. The prospective study material was composed of cDNA or gDNA derived from T cells, B-cell-depleted T cells, or PBMCs.

CDR1 and CDR2 were assigned from the germline V gene as SGHTA and FQGTGA. CDR3 length: 17 amino acids, cysteine to phenylalanine. The DNA shown is the 51-base CDR3, in frame from base 1. At the junction V is shortened by 1 base and J by 4 bases, with 18 bases in between. In Seattle, one collaborating source enrolled patients while the infection was active and tracked those patients longitudinally over the course of disease. Collaborating institutions collected whole blood in K2EDTA tubes following their own protocols. For TCRbeta analysis, collaborator samples were shipped as frozen whole blood, as isolated PBMCs, or as DNA extracted from either sample type. What the authors observed across the whole study: The quantity of clinical and demographic metadata differed by source and by participant and was supplied without curation.

TCRbeta CDR3 regions were amplified from genomic DNA using the immunoSEQ Assay, a bias-controlled multiplex PCR. As for how the authors treated the data: The number of nucleated cells in each sample was estimated from the amplification of reference gene primers within the assay. To quantify the absolute abundance of each unique TCRbeta CDR3 rearrangement, sequence reads were collapsed and filtered. For each sample, productive Simpson clonality was calculated as the square root of Simpson's diversity index across productive rearrangements. This is the immuneACCESS table as TCRdb keeps it, with only in-frame sequences that have V and J called. A part of the clones is gone; compared with another copy, unresolved V genes explain less than half, and the rest is unexplained. V, J and clone size reflect that table, while D and trimming were determined from the DNA. This sample is represented by around 210,000 clones; approximately 85% of them were singletons. 4% to 6% of the sample comes from the top ten.

This TCR was sampled from a man in his fifties or sixties with COVID-19, enrolled during active disease. The sequenced sample consisted of peripheral blood. The rearrangement joined TRBV7-3 to TRBJ2-3, with the D gene too uncertain to name. The CDR3 amino acid sequence is: CASSLNPRNTRADTQYF. The DNA sequence is TGTGCCAGCAGCTTAAACCCCCGAAATACTCGGGCAGATACGCAGTATTTT. This CDR3, with the reference TRBV7-3 and TRBJ2-3 proteins standing in past its ends, gives the full variable domain GAGVSQTPSNKVTEKGKYVELRCDPISGHTALYWYRQSLGQGPEFLIYFQGTGAADDSGLPNDRFFAVRPEGSVSTLKIQRTERGDSAVYLCASSLNPRNTRADTQYFGPGTRLTVL.